This T cell receptor beta chain was captured by sequencing in a study of identical twins. cDNA molecules carried unique molecular identifiers, and template switching added a universal primer site. TCRdb called the 5' RACE reads again in MiXCR, with one record for every CDR3 protein. The table shows 700,000 or so distinct CDR3 sequences, with under 9% occurring only once. The CDR3 spans 13 residues. V lost 6 bases, J lost 5 bases, and 14 bases lay in between. To note about this clonotype: This clone may be a read error of a much larger clone one base away.

The same data also contributed to another study, on yellow fever vaccine responses in identical twins.

Sample: PBMCs. The gene calls are TRBV12-3 or TRBV12-4 and TRBJ2-7; no clear D. The sequence derives from a woman in her late teens or twenties in good health. CDR3 sequence (DNA): TGTGCCAGCAGATCCCCGGTGGTGAACGAGCAGTACTTC. Encoded protein: CASRSPVVNEQYF.